This T cell receptor beta chain was identified in a study of blood T cell repertoires in COVID-19 (dated by TCRdb to about 2020). For the study in its entirety: Samples covering the acute and convalescent phases of COVID-19 were provided by collaborators in the United States, Italy and Spain. The samples were drawn from two sources: the first 160 participants of the ongoing ImmuneRACE study, and approximately 1,300 subjects contributed by 6 global collaborators. The prospective study material was composed of cDNA or gDNA derived from T cells, B-cell-depleted T cells, or PBMCs. Nearly every sample came with metadata listing a de-identified subject ID, COVID-19 status, age in years and sex. Deeply sampled blood TCRbeta repertoires from subjects exposed to, actively infected with, or recovered from COVID-19 were included in the dataset. A freely available public database, intended as a resource for researchers studying the immune response to SARS-CoV-2, is where the repertoires were released. Where available, HLA class I and class II types were taken from metadata supplied by the sample provider and were not determined by assay-based typing. The full study reports these points: Clinical and demographic metadata were provided uncurated, with the amount varying by source and participant.

Note on this clone: Its specific antigen is unknown. Base qualities are not provided; no much larger clone lies one nucleotide away.

The immunoSEQ Assay, a bias-controlled multiplex PCR, was used to amplify TCRbeta CDR3 regions from genomic DNA. Under the source paper's analysis protocol: The number of nucleated cells in each sample was estimated by amplification of reference gene primers within the assay. To quantify the absolute abundance of each unique TCRbeta CDR3 rearrangement, sequence reads were collapsed and filtered. Productive Simpson clonality was computed per sample as the square root of Simpson's diversity index over productive rearrangements. Imported from immuneACCESS, the table was reduced by TCRdb to in-frame sequences with V and J called. These copies leave out some clones; in studies compared against another copy, an unresolved V gene accounts for under half, and the cause of the remainder is not known. That table gives V, J and clone size, and the DNA gave D and trimming. This sample has roughly 80,000 clones in its table, and around 80% of those were observed once. The ten top clones hold 12% of the sample.

The CDR3 contains 14 residues, cysteine and phenylalanine counted. Just CDR3 DNA is preserved here, 42 bases in frame from base 1. As encoded in the germline V gene (reference sequence), CDR1 is LNHDA while CDR2 is SQIVND. Germline trimming: 5 bases from V, 8 bases from J; junction bases outside gene matches: 9. Each collaborating institution followed its own protocols to collect whole blood in K2EDTA tubes. For TCRbeta analysis, collaborators shipped samples in one of three forms: frozen whole blood, isolated PBMCs, or DNA extracted from either of those sample types. The chain is made from TRBV19 and TRBJ1-2; 9 junctional bases match TRBD1. The specimen was peripheral blood. The sequence derives from a man older than 75 with acute or convalescent COVID-19. This receptor has the CDR3 CASSPRDRVGGYTF. DNA sequence: TGTGCCAGTAGTCCCCGGGACAGGGTGGGCGGCTACACCTTC.